This T cell receptor (beta chain) was sequenced during a study of identical twins. Template switching (which added a universal primer site) was used, and cDNA carried unique molecular identifiers. TCRdb re-called the 5' RACE reads through MiXCR, storing one row per CDR3 protein. This table has around 690,000 distinct CDR3 sequences, around 20% appearing once. The CDR3 loop spans 14 amino acids. J gave up 7 bases and V 0 bases, and 4 bases lay outside the gene matches. Germline lookup yields CDR1 SGDLS and CDR2 YYNGEE. This clonotype was detected only a few times. Every sampled donor was Caucasian and healthy. The sample was also linked to a second study, of T cells expressing NK-cell markers. That source reports: In sorted CD3+CD56+NKG2C+, CD3+CD56+NKG2C- and CD3+CD56-NKG2C+ T cells, TCR beta repertoires were obtained. Seven donors tested HCMV-seropositive and one tested seronegative among the eight sequenced.

What was sequenced was PBMCs. This sequence was found in a woman between 18 and 29 years old in good health. The chain has TRBV9 and TRBJ2-1; 7 bases align to TRBD1. The CDR3 nucleotides are TGTGCCAGCAGCGTAGGGCACAGGGGAAATGAGCAGTTCTTC. Its translation: CASSVGHRGNEQFF.